These 18 T cell receptor beta chains were sequenced from one sample in a study of cytomegalovirus exposure and HLA in healthy donors. PCR used 60 Vbeta primers and 13 Jbeta primers. Here immunoSEQ multiplex PCR was the method, and the copy in TCRdb shows in-frame clones only, minus some. Of more than 150,000 clones in the sample, approximately 88% were seen once. The sequenced sample was PBMCs. All receptors come from a woman between 50 and 59 years old in good health and CMV-seropositive.

The V and J genes are TRBV4-3 and TRBJ2-1, with TRBD2 identical over 8 bases. This CDR3 is built from 18 residues. Germline CDR1 reads LGHNA; CDR2 reads YSLEER. The J segment lost 6 bases and the V segment lost 1 base, leaving 14 bases of the junction unmatched. The DNA for the CDR3 is TGCGCCAGCAGCCAAGTCGGGGGGGGAGCGGGGGATTCCAATGAGCAGTTCTTC. Protein product: CASSQVGGGAGDSNEQFF.

The chain links TRBV10-2 to TRBJ2-2; D gene unclear. The V end lost 10 bases, the J end lost 0 bases, and 3 bases lay between the germline ends. Germline V gene lookup returns CDR1 WSHSY and CDR2 SAAADI. The CDR3 extends over 11 amino acids. CDR3: CATANTGELFF. Here the CDR3 DNA reads TGCGCCACCGCGAACACCGGGGAGCTGTTTTTT.

V and J are TRBV6-5 and TRBJ2-5; D remains ambiguous. Germline V CDR1 and CDR2: MNHEY, SVGAGI. This CDR3 is built from 12 residues. V was clipped by 5 bases and J by 4 bases, with 8 bases between them. The CDR3 sequence: CASSKQRETQYF. The DNA for the CDR3 is TGTGCCAGCAGTAAACAGAGAGAGACCCAGTACTTC.

This chain connects TRBV5-5 to TRBJ2-3; D might be TRBD2 (6 bases). The germline CDR1 and CDR2 sequences are SGHKS and YYEKEE (reference sequence). Trimming took 7 bases from V and 5 from J, leaving 11 bases between them. This CDR3 has 12 amino acids. The chain's CDR3 is CASGGTKDTQYF. Written as DNA, the CDR3 is TGTGCCAGCGGGGGGACCAAAGATACGCAGTATTTT.

The chain recombines TRBV27 with TRBJ1-1; TRBD1 is a possible D gene (6 bases). Germline V gene sequence: CDR1 MNHEY, CDR2 SMNVEV (reference sequence). V was trimmed by 3 bases and J by 4 bases, leaving 18 bases between them. CDR3 length: 16 amino acids. CDR3 sequence (DNA): TGTGCCAGCAGTTTCGACGCCAACAGGGTGGGCACTGAAGCTTTCTTT. Translated: CASSFDANRVGTEAFF.

The V call is TRBV7-3, the J call TRBJ2-7; TRBD1 might be the D (5 bases). The germline CDR1 and CDR2 sequences are SGHTA and FQGTGA. The CDR3 totals 15 residues. Trimming shortened V by 1 base and J by 6 bases, and 16 bases separated the two germline ends. The chain's CDR3 is CASSLNAGFGREQYF. DNA for the CDR3: TGTGCCAGCAGCTTAAATGCAGGGTTTGGACGCGAGCAGTACTTC.

The rearrangement links TRBV19 to TRBJ1-2, with TRBD1 matching 7 bases. The junction had 11 bases not matched to a gene; V was cut back by 4 bases and J by 6 bases. Per germline, CDR1 LNHDA and CDR2 SQIVND (reference sequence). The CDR3 extends over 15 amino acids. The CDR3 region is CASSSPPGGSDGYTF. The CDR3 nucleotides read TGTGCCAGTAGTAGCCCACCAGGGGGATCGGATGGCTACACCTTC.

This clone showed up just once. The rearrangement joins TRBV10-3 to TRBJ1-1; TRBD1 is a possible D gene (5 bases). The CDR3 has 14 amino acids. Germline V gene data show CDR1 as ENHRY and CDR2 as SYGVKD. The germline V and J ends were trimmed by 6 bases and 1 base, with 12 bases remaining between them. The CDR3, as DNA: TGTGCCATCAGCCAACAGGTGGAGAACACTGAAGCTTTCTTT. This encodes CAISQQVENTEAFF.

This clone was detected only a few times. V is TRBV6-1 and J is TRBJ1-1, with D unresolved. The length of the CDR3 is 13 residues. Trimming left V 7 bases short and J 1 base short, with 10 bases between. Germline CDR1 and CDR2: MNHNS and SASEGT. The CDR3 spells CASKPRTNTEAFF. CDR3 DNA sequence: TGTGCCAGCAAACCCAGAACGAACACTGAAGCTTTCTTT.

The chain couples TRBV5-1 to TRBJ2-7; D is perhaps TRBD2 (5 bases). V was shortened by 3 bases and J by 7 bases, with 26 bases between the two germline ends. This CDR3 is built from 17 residues. Per germline, CDR1 SGHRS and CDR2 YFSETQ. CDR3 protein: CASSSRADGPQSGEQYF. CDR3 bases: TGCGCCAGCAGCTCCCGGGCCGACGGACCCCAGTCGGGGGAGCAGTACTTC.

The chain combines TRBV27 with TRBJ2-2, with a weak D call TRBD1 (6 bases). This CDR3 comprises 15 residues. V lost 3 bases, J lost 0 bases, and 8 bases lay in between. Germline CDR1 MNHEY, CDR2 SMNVEV (reference sequence). CDR3 in amino acids: CASSLTGPNTGELFF. Here the CDR3 DNA reads TGTGCCAGCAGTTTGACAGGTCCGAACACCGGGGAGCTGTTTTTT.

The V call is TRBV7-9, the J call TRBJ2-3, with a weak D call TRBD1 (6 bases). The CDR3 contains 15 residues. The germline V gene encodes CDR1 SEHNR and CDR2 FQNEAQ (reference sequence). V shed 5 bases and J shed 6 bases, with 18 bases lying between them. CDR3 coding DNA: TGTGCCAGCAGCGTGACAGGAACTCCGGGGGATACGCAGTATTTT. It yields the protein CASSVTGTPGDTQYF.

The chain uses TRBV2 and TRBJ1-5; no clear D. V was trimmed by 6 bases and J by 2 bases, leaving 14 bases between them. The germline V gene has CDR1 SNHLY and CDR2 FYNNEI. The length of the CDR3 is 15 residues. The DNA of the CDR3 is TGTGCCAGCAGCGGGGAAAAGGGAGGCAATCAGCCCCAGCATTTT. Its protein product is CASSGEKGGNQPQHF.

This clone was detected only once. V is TRBV5-1 and J is TRBJ2-5; TRBD2 matches at 8 bases. The CDR3 extends over 15 amino acids. V was clipped by 7 bases and J by 2 bases; unmatched bases: 10. CDR1 and CDR2 (germline): SGHRS, YFSETQ. The CDR3 DNA sequence: TGCGCCAGCGCTAAGGCGGGGGGTAGTCAAGAGACCCAGTACTTC. It encodes CASAKAGGSQETQYF.

This clone was recorded once. V usage is TRBV30 and J usage is TRBJ1-3; D gene ambiguous. The length of the CDR3 is 16 residues. CDR1 and CDR2 (germline): GTSNPN, SVGIG (reference sequence). Trimming left V 5 bases short and J 4 bases short, with 21 bases between. CDR3 coding DNA: TGTGCCTGGTCTCACTCGGGGAACTGGGGAGGAAACACCATATATTTT. Translated: CAWSHSGNWGGNTIYF.

In its sample, this clone was seen once. This rearrangement joins TRBV4-2 to TRBJ2-1; no definite D call. The V end was cut by 1 base, the J end by 8 bases, with 6 bases between. There are 12 residues in the CDR3. CDR1 is LGHNA and CDR2 is YNFKEQ in the germline V gene. The CDR3 bases are TGTGCCAGCAGCCAAGTTGGCCATGAGCAGTTCTTC. This gives the protein CASSQVGHEQFF.

The chain joins TRBV6-5 to TRBJ2-3; maybe TRBD2 (6 bases). Trimming left V 2 bases short and J 8 bases short, with 14 bases between. The CDR3 is 14 residues long. Germline V gene sequence: CDR1 MNHEY, CDR2 SVGAGI. The CDR3 here is CASSYVEGWGTQYF. The CDR3 nucleotides read TGTGCCAGCAGTTACGTGGAGGGGTGGGGTACGCAGTATTTT.

The chain has TRBV6-5 and TRBJ1-1; D not certain. The CDR3 covers 13 residues. CDR1 MNHEY and CDR2 SVGAGI come from the germline V gene. V was cut by 5 bases and J by 4 bases, with 11 bases left in between. The CDR3 loop reads CASSEGVATEAFF. DNA of the CDR3: TGTGCCAGCAGTGAAGGAGTAGCCACTGAAGCTTTCTTT.